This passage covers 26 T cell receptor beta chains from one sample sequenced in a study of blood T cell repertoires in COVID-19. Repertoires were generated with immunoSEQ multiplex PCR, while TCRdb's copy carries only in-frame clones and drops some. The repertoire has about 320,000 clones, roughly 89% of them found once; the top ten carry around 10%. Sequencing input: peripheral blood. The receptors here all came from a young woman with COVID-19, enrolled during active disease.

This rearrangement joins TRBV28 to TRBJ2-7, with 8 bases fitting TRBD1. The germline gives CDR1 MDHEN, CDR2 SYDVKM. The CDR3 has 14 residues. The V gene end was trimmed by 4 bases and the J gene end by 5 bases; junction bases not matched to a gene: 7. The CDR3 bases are TGTGCCAGCAGTTCCGGGACAGGCATAAACGAGCAGTACTTC. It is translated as CASSSGTGINEQYF.

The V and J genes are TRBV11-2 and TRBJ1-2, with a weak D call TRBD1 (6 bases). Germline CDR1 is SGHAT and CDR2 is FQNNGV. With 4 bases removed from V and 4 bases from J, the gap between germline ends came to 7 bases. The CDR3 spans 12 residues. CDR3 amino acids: CASSSDSYGYTF. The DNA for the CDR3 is TGTGCCAGCAGCTCGGACAGCTATGGCTACACCTTC.

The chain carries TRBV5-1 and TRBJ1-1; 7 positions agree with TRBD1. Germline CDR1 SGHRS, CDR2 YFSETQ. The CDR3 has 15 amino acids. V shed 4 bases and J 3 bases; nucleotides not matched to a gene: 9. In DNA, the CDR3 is TGCGCCAGCAGCCCGGGGGGGACAGCCCACACTGAAGCTTTCTTT. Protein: CASSPGGTAHTEAFF.

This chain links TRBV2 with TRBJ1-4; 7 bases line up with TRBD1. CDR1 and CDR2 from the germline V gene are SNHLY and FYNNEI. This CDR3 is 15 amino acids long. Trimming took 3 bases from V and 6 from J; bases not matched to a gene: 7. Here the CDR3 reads CASSEITGVDEKLFF. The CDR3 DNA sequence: TGTGCCAGCAGTGAGATAACAGGGGTCGATGAAAAACTGTTTTTT.

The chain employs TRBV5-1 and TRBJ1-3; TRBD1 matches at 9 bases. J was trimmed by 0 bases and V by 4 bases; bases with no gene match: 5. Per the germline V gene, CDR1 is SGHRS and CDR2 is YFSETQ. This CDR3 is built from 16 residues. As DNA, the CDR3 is TGCGCCAGCAGCGACAGGGGGGTTCTCTCTGGAAACACCATATATTTT. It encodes CASSDRGVLSGNTIYF.

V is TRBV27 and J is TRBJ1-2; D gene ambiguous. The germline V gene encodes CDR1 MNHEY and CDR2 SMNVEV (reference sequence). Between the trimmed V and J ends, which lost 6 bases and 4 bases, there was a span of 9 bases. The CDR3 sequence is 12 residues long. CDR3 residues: CASSAGFYGYTF. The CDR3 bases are TGTGCCAGCAGCGCGGGGTTCTATGGCTACACCTTC.

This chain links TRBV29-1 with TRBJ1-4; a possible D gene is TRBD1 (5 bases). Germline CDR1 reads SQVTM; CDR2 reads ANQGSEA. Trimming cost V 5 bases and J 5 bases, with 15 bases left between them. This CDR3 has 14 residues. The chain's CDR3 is CSVSRQGLNEKLFF. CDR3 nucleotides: TGCAGCGTTTCCCGCCAGGGCCTAAATGAAAAACTGTTTTTT.

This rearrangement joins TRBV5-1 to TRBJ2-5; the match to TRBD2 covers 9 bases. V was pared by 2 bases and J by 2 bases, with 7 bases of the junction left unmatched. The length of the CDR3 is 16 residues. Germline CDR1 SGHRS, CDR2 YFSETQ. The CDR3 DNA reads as TGCGCCAGCAGCTTTGTTGGCGGGGGGGCTCAAGAGACCCAGTACTTC. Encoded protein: CASSFVGGGAQETQYF.

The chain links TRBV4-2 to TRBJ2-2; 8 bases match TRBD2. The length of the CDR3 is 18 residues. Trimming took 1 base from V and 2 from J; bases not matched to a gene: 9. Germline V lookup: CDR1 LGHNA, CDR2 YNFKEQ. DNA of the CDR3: TGTGCCAGCAGCCAAGTTCTTGCGGGGGGCCTAAACACCGGGGAGCTGTTTTTT. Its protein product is CASSQVLAGGLNTGELFF.

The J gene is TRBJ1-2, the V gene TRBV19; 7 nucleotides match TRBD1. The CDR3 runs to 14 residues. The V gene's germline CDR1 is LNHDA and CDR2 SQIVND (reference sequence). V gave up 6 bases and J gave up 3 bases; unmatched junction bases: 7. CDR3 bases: TGTGCCAGTAGCCCTTCCGGGACAGACTATGGCTACACCTTC. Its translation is CASSPSGTDYGYTF.

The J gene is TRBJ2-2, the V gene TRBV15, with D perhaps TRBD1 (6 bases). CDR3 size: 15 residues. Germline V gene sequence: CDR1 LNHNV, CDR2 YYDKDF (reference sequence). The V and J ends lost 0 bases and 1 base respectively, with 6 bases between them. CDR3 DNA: TGTGCCACCAGCAGAGAACAGGGGAACACCGGGGAGCTGTTTTTT. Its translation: CATSREQGNTGELFF.

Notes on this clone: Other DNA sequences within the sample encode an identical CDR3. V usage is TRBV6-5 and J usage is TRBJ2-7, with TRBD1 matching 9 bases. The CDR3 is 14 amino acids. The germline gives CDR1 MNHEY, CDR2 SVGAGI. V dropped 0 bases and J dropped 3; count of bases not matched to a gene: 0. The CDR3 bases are TGTGCCAGCAGTTACTCGGACAGGGGCTACGAGCAGTACTTC. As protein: CASSYSDRGYEQYF.

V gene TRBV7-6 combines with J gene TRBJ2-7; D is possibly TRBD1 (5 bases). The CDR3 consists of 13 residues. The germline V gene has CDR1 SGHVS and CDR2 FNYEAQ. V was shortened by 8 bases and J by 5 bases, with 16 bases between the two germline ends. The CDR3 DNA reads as TGTGCCAGCGGACAAGCAGGCTCAGACGAGCAGTACTTC. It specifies CASGQAGSDEQYF.

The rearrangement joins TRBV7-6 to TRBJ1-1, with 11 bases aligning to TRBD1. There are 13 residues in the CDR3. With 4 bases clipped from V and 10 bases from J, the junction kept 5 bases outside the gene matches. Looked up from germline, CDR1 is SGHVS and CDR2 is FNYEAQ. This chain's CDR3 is CASSYGQGAGAFF. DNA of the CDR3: TGTGCCAGCAGCTATGGACAGGGGGCTGGAGCTTTCTTT.

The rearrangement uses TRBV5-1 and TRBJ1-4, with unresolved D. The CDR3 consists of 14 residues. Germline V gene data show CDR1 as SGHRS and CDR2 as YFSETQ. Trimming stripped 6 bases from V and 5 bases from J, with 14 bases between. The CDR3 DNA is TGCGCCAGCACCAAAGCGACGGGGAATGAAAAACTGTTTTTT. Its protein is CASTKATGNEKLFF.

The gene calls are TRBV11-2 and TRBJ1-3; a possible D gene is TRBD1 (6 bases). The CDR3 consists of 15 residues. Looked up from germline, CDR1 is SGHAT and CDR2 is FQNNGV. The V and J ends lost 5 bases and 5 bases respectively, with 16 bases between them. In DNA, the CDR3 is TGTGCCAGCAGCACTGTGGCGGGGGCTAGAAACACCATATATTTT. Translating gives CASSTVAGARNTIYF.

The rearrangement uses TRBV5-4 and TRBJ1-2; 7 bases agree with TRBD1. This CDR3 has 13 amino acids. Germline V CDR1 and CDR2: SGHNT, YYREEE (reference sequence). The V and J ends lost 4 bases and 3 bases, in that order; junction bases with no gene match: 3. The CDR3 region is CASSQGTDYGYTF. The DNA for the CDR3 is TGTGCCAGCAGCCAAGGGACAGACTATGGCTACACCTTC.

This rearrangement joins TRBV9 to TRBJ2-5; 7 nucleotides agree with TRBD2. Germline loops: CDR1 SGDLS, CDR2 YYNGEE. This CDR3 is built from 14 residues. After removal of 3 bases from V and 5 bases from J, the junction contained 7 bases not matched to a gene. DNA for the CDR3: TGTGCCAGCAGCGGTTCCGGGACTAAGGAGACCCAGTACTTC. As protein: CASSGSGTKETQYF.

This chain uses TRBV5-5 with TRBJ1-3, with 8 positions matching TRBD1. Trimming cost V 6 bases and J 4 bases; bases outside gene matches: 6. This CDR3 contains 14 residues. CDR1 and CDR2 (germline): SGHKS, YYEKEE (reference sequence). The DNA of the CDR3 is TGTGCCAGCACCTTTGGACAGGGCGGAAACACCATATATTTT. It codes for CASTFGQGGNTIYF.

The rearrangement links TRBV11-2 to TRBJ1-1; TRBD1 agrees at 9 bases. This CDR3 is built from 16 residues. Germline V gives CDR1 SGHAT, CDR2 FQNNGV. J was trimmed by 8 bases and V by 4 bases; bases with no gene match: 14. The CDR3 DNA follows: TGTGCCAGCAGCTCCCCGTTGGGACAGGGTTTGCCCGAAGCTTTCTTT. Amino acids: CASSSPLGQGLPEAFF.

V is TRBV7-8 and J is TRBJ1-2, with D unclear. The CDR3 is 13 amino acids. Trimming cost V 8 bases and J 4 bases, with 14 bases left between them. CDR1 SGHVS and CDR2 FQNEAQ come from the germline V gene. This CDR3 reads CASARVESYGYTF. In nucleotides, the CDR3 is TGTGCCAGCGCTCGGGTCGAAAGCTATGGCTACACCTTC.

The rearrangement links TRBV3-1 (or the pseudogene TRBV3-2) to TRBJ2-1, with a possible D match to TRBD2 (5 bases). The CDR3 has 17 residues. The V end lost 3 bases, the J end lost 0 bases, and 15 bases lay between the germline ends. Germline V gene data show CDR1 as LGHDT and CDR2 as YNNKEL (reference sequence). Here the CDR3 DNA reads TGTGCCAGCAGCCAGGCTTTGGACTGGAGCTCCTACAATGAGCAGTTCTTC. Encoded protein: CASSQALDWSSYNEQFF.

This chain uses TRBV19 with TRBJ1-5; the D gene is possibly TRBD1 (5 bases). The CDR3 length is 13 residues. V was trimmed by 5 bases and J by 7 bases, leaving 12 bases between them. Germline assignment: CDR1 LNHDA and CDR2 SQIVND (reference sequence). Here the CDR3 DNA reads TGTGCCAGTAGTGTTGGGGCTGGACAGCCCCAGCATTTT. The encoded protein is CASSVGAGQPQHF.

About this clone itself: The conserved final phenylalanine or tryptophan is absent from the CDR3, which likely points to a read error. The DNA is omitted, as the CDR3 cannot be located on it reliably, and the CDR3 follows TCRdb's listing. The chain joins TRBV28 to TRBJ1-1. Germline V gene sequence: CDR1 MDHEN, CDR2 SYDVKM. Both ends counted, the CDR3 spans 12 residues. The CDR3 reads CASSPGRGGGWI.

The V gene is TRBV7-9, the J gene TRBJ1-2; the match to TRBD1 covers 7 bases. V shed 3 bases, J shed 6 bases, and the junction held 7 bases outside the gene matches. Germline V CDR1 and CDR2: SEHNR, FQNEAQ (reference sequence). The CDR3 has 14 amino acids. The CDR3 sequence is CASSFFIDRDGYTF. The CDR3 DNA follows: TGTGCCAGCAGCTTCTTCATCGACAGGGATGGCTACACCTTC.

CDR3 in amino acids: CASGTTGNTEAFF. CDR3 DNA: TGTGCTAGTGGAACGACAGGGAACACTGAAGCTTTCTTT. J is TRBJ1-1 and V is TRBV12-5; D is perhaps TRBD1 (6 bases). Trimming left V 6 bases short and J 1 base short, with 9 bases between. The length of the CDR3 is 13 residues. The germline V gene encodes CDR1 LGHNT and CDR2 FRNRAP.